Below, 21 T cell receptor gamma chains from the same sample are listed, as sequenced in a study of γδ T cells in repeated Plasmodium falciparum infection. TCRdb reanalysed the multiplex PCR reads via CATT. The table includes 13,000 to 15,000 gamma-chain clones, around 1.6% detected once. Vgamma9/Vdelta2+ and Vdelta2-negative gammadelta T cells were flow-sorted from PBMC for bulk sequencing. Sample: gamma-delta T cells from blood. The receptors shown here come from a pool of human donors (malaria-infected and uninfected, not separated).

On this clone itself: The protein in TCRdb stems from a much larger clone and differs at residue 8 from this DNA's translation, likely a read error; here the protein is translated from the DNA. The chain carries TRGV4 and TRGJ1 or TRGJ2. Here the J gene came from matching the DNA to germline, since TCRdb omits it. Germline V gene data show CDR1 as EGSTGY and CDR2 as YDSYTSSV. Unmatched junction bases numbered 11, after V lost 3 bases and J lost 3 bases. This CDR3 region has 15 residues. This chain's CDR3 is CATWDRPRIYYKKLF. The CDR3 bases are TGTGCCACCTGGGATAGGCCTCGGATTTATTATAAGAAACTCTTT.

This clone was picked up many times. The protein held in TCRdb is that of a much larger clone and does not match this DNA's translation at residue 7, likely because of a read error; the protein shown is translated from the DNA. The chain joins TRGV9 to TRGJP. With 0 bases clipped from V and 10 bases from J, the junction kept 3 bases outside the gene matches. The CDR3 sequence is 15 residues long. Looked up from germline, CDR1 is GITISATS and CDR2 is ISYDGTV (reference sequence). The CDR3 region has the DNA TGTGCCTTGTGGGAGGTGCCATTGGGCAAAAAAATCAAGGTATTT. Encoded protein: CALWEVPLGKKIKVF.

The sample holds many counts of this clone. A far larger clone lies a single base away; this is likely a read error. This specimen includes other DNA sequences encoding the same CDR3. This chain connects TRGV9 to TRGJP1. Looked up from germline, CDR1 is GITISATS and CDR2 is ISYDGTV (reference sequence). This CDR3 comprises 12 residues. The CDR3 nucleotides are TGTGCCTTGTGGGTCCGGGTGGGGTTCAAAATATTT. Residues: CALWVRVGFKIF.

There are a few counts of this clone. The protein held in TCRdb is that of a much larger clone and does not match this DNA's translation at residue 12, likely because of a read error; the protein shown is translated from the DNA. J is TRGJP1 and V is TRGV9. The J gene, absent from TCRdb, was called here by matching the DNA to germline. This CDR3 has 15 residues. Germline V lookup: CDR1 GITISATS, CDR2 ISYDGTV (reference sequence). The CDR3 reads CALWEEYTTGWSKIF. CDR3 DNA: TGTGCCTTGTGGGAGGAGTATACCACTGGTTGGTCCAAGATATTT.

This clone showed up just a few times. This sequence is one base from a far larger clone and is likely a read error. The sample carries other DNA sequences with the same CDR3. The J gene is uncalled and the V gene is TRGV9. Germline V gene data show CDR1 as GITISATS and CDR2 as ISYDGTV (reference sequence). The CDR3 totals 15 residues. In nucleotides, the CDR3 is TGTGCCTTGTGGGAGGTGCAGGGTAGTGATTGGATCAAGACGTTC. Translating gives CALWEVQGSDWIKTF.

With regard to this clone: A read error is likely here: a far larger clone is one base away. Other DNA sequences in this specimen translate into the identical CDR3. The chain links TRGV4 to TRGJ1 or TRGJ2. TCRdb does not report a J gene; here it was assigned by matching the DNA to germline references. The CDR3 is 16 amino acids. Germline V gene lookup returns CDR1 EGSTGY and CDR2 YDSYTSSV. The CDR3 coding sequence is TGCGCCACCTGGGATTCTTCCGTGGAGGATTATTATAAGAAACTCTTT. It codes for CATWDSSVEDYYKKLF.

In its sample, this clone was seen a few times. This DNA translates differently at residue 12 from the TCRdb protein, which is that of a much larger clone; a read error is likely, and the protein shown is the DNA's own translation. J is TRGJ1 or TRGJ2 and V is TRGV9. The J gene is absent in TCRdb and was assigned here via DNA matching to germline. With V trimmed by 2 bases and J by 8 bases, 18 bases remained unmatched. The V gene's germline CDR1 is GITISATS and CDR2 ISYDGTV (reference sequence). The CDR3 runs to 16 residues. The CDR3 DNA is TGTGCCTTGTGGGAGGGTATCCTCCCCGAACATGATAAGAAACTCTTT. Translating gives CALWEGILPEHDKKLF.

Many counts were recorded for this clone. A far bigger clonotype differs at one base, so this is likely a read error. This same CDR3 is encoded by further DNA sequences in the sample. This chain links TRGV9 with TRGJP. Since TCRdb gives no J gene, matching the DNA to germline was used here to assign it. The CDR3 length is 17 residues. Losses at the gene ends were 0 bases for V and 11 bases for J; bases not matched to a gene: 10. Germline loops: CDR1 GITISATS, CDR2 ISYDGTV (reference sequence). DNA for the CDR3: TGTGCCTTGTGGGAGGTGCAAGTTGGGCTGGGCAAAAAAATCAAGGTATTT. It specifies CALWEVQVGLGKKIKVF.

This clone was observed a few times. TCRdb pairs this DNA with a much larger clone's protein that differs at residue 10, likely a read error; the protein shown was translated from the DNA. The chain employs TRGV9 and TRGJP1. TCRdb offers no J gene call, so here the DNA was matched to germline to obtain one. The CDR3 spans 18 residues. V was clipped by 0 bases and J by 6 bases; unmatched bases: 16. In germline, CDR1 is GITISATS, CDR2 ISYDGTV (reference sequence). This CDR3 is CALWEVKTLLSSGWFKIF. CDR3 sequence (DNA): TGTGCCTTGTGGGAGGTGAAAACTCTTCTTTCCTCTGGTTGGTTCAAGATATTT.

This clone was picked up many times. A far larger clone is only one base removed, so a read error is likely. This same CDR3 is encoded by further DNA sequences in the sample. V and J are TRGV9 and TRGJ1 or TRGJ2. The J gene is not listed in TCRdb, so it was assigned here from a DNA match to germline. The CDR3 is made up of 13 amino acids. The germline V gene encodes CDR1 GITISATS and CDR2 ISYDGTV (reference sequence). CDR3 sequence reads: CALCRPNYYKKLF. CDR3 sequence (DNA): TGTGCCTTGTGTCGACCGAATTACTATAAGAAACTCTTT.

As to this clone: Translating this DNA gives a protein that differs at residue 11 from the TCRdb one, which belongs to a much larger clone; a read error is likely, and the protein shown is this translation. The chain is built from TRGV2 and TRGJP1. The CDR3 has 17 amino acids. Germline V gene lookup returns CDR1 EGSNGY and CDR2 YDSYNSKV. CDR3 in amino acids: CATWDAERHTAGWFKIF. DNA for the CDR3: TGTGCCACCTGGGACGCCGAAAGACATACCGCTGGTTGGTTCAAGATATTT.

In this sample, this clone turned up many times. V is TRGV9 and J is TRGJP. CDR3 length equals 15 residues. Germline V gene data show CDR1 as GITISATS and CDR2 as ISYDGTV (reference sequence). V lost 4 bases to trimming and J lost 6 bases; unmatched junction nucleotides: 3. The CDR3 nucleotides are TGTGCCTTGTGGGAATCAGAGTTGGGCAAAAAAATCAAGGTATTT. It encodes CALWESELGKKIKVF.

A few counts support this clone. The likely explanation is a read error, given a far larger clone one base away. The sample has other DNA sequences that encode this CDR3 too. The V call is TRGV3, the J call TRGJ1 or TRGJ2. TCRdb does not report a J gene; here it was assigned by matching the DNA to germline references. The CDR3 spans 20 residues. The V and J ends lost 0 bases and 6 bases, in that order; junction bases with no gene match: 26. CDR1 VTNTFY and CDR2 YDVSTARD come from the germline V gene (reference sequence). The CDR3 nucleotides are TGTGCCACCTGGGACAGGCCGGCCCCCCCCCGGAACCCCACCACTTATAAGAAACTCTTT. Its translation is CATWDRPAPPRNPTTYKKLF.

In this sample, this clone turned up many times. The TCRdb protein, from a much larger clone, departs from this DNA's translation at residue 6, likely by read error; the protein shown derives from the DNA. The chain combines TRGV9 with TRGJ1 or TRGJ2. With 2 bases clipped from V and 7 bases from J, the junction kept 5 bases outside the gene matches. The CDR3 loop spans 12 amino acids. Germline V gene sequence: CDR1 GITISATS, CDR2 ISYDGTV (reference sequence). CDR3 coding DNA: TGTGCCTTGTGGGAGGCGCACTATAAGAAACTCTTT. Its translation: CALWEAHYKKLF.

This clone showed up many times. TCRdb's entry gives the protein of a much larger clone, which mismatches this DNA's translation at residue 6, likely from a read error; the protein reported here is translated from the DNA. This rearrangement joins TRGV9 to TRGJP. In germline, CDR1 is GITISATS, CDR2 ISYDGTV (reference sequence). J gave up 6 bases and V 2 bases, and 10 bases lay outside the gene matches. The CDR3 extends over 18 amino acids. For the CDR3, the DNA is TGTGCCTTGTGGGAGGCGCATTCGGGAGAGTTGGGCAAAAAAATCAAGGTATTT. It yields the protein CALWEAHSGELGKKIKVF.

This clone was found a few times. The TCRdb record carries a much larger clone's protein, which differs from this DNA's translation at residue 9; a read error is the likely cause, and the protein listed here is the DNA translation. The chain combines TRGV2 with TRGJ1 or TRGJ2. The J gene comes from matching the DNA to germline here; TCRdb lacks it. V lost 0 bases and J lost 7; bases outside the gene matches: 6. From germline, CDR1 is EGSNGY and CDR2 YDSYNSKV. The CDR3 extends over 13 amino acids. CDR3 bases: TGTGCCACCTGGGACGGGCCCTTATATAAGAAACTCTTT. Protein product: CATWDGPLYKKLF.

This clone has more than one count but fewer than ten. A read error is likely here: a far larger clone is one base away. The limits of the CDR3 on the DNA are not certain, so only TCRdb's listed CDR3 is given. No J gene was called, and the V gene is TRGV9. The CDR3 spans 29 amino acids, including both terminal residues. Germline-derived CDR1 and CDR2 are GITISATS and ISYDGTV (reference sequence). The CDR3 reads CALWEVRSNSLAVEQHLLSQVSIGRIQHF.

This clone was seen ten or more times. TCRdb has a much larger clone's protein, which differs at residue 8 from the translation of this DNA, likely because of a read error; what is shown is the protein translated from the DNA. This chain joins TRGV9 and TRGJ1 or TRGJ2. TCRdb does not report a J gene; here it was assigned by matching the DNA to germline references. Per germline, CDR1 GITISATS and CDR2 ISYDGTV (reference sequence). V lost 5 bases and J lost 8; bases outside the gene matches: 9. This CDR3 contains 12 residues. CDR3 sequence: CALWANRHKKLF. For the CDR3, the DNA is TGTGCCTTGTGGGCCAACCGACATAAGAAACTCTTT.

This clone was detected many times. With only one base between it and a far larger clone, this is likely a read error. This specimen includes other DNA sequences encoding the same CDR3. The gene calls are TRGV9 and TRGJP. As TCRdb names no J gene, one was assigned here on the basis of a DNA match to germline. The CDR3 extends over 16 amino acids. From germline, CDR1 is GITISATS and CDR2 ISYDGTV (reference sequence). CDR3 nucleotides: TGTGCCCTGTGGGAGCTCCGGGAGTTGGGCAAAAAAATCAAGGTATTT. Translation: CALWELRELGKKIKVF.

This clone showed up many times. A far larger clone is one nucleotide away, so this likely arose from a read error. The sample contains more than one DNA sequence encoding this CDR3. V is TRGV9 and J is TRGJP. The J gene, missing from TCRdb, was assigned here through DNA to germline matching. The CDR3 runs to 17 residues. Germline values: CDR1 GITISATS, CDR2 ISYDGTV (reference sequence). V shed 0 bases and J 7 bases; nucleotides not matched to a gene: 6. CDR3 amino acids: CALWEVKPELGKKIKVF. DNA of the CDR3: TGTGCCTTGTGGGAGGTGAAGCCGGAGTTGGGCAAAAAAATCAAGGTATTT.

This clone has at least ten counts. The chain links TRGV9 to TRGJP. Germline values: CDR1 GITISATS, CDR2 ISYDGTV (reference sequence). The CDR3 sequence is 17 residues long. With 4 bases clipped from V and 9 bases from J, the junction kept 12 bases outside the gene matches. The CDR3 sequence is CALWEEYITLGKKIKVF. The CDR3 nucleotides are TGTGCCTTGTGGGAAGAATATATTACGTTGGGCAAAAAAATCAAGGTATTT.